This entry concerns a single T cell receptor (beta chain). What it binds is unknown. A CD45RA+ naive subset and a CD45RA-negative memory subset were split from CD4+ cells. Assay runs were performed at deep level. Per the original data handling: Junction-only sequences without quality scores were provided by ImmunoSEQ, so filtering was different. The table came from immunoSEQ multiplex PCR; TCRdb's copy has only in-frame clones and leaves some out. V and J calls and clone size are given by that table; D and trimming were obtained from the DNA. The sample contains some 1,600,000 clones, 95% to 99% of which appear only once. Germline-derived CDR1 and CDR2 are MDHEN and SYDVKM. V shed 3 bases and J shed 3 bases, with 16 bases lying between them. This CDR3 has 16 residues. These data belong to a study of shared clonotypes between healthy human individuals. Study-wide results and caveats: Naive subsets usually exceeded memory subsets in estimated richness.

The clonotype was recovered from a man between 25 and 39 years old in good health. The chain joins TRBV28 to TRBJ2-3; no clear D. Sequenced input: naive CD4+ T cells sorted from blood. Sample subset: CD45RA+ positively selected. CDR3 amino acids: CASSFAPPVGTDTQYF. CDR3 nucleotide sequence: TGTGCCAGCAGTTTTGCCCCCCCGGTGGGGACAGATACGCAGTATTTT. Together with reference TRBV28 and TRBJ2-3, the CDR3 gives the full variable domain: DVKVTQSSRYLVKRTGEKVFLECVQDMDHENMFWYRQDPGLGLRLIYFSYDVKMKEKGDIPEGYSVSREKKERFSLILESASTNQTSMYLCASSFAPPVGTDTQYFGPGTRLTVL.